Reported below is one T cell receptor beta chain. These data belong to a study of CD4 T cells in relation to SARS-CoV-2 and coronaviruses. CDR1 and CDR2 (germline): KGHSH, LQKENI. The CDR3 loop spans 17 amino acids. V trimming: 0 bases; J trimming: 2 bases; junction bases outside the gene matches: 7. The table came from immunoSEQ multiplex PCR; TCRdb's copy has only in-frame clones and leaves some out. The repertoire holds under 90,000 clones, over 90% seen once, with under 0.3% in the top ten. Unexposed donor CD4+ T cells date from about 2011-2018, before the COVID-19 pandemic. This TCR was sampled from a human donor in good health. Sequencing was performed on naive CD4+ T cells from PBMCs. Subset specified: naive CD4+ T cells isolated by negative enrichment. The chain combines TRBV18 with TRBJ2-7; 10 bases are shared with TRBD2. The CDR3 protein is CASSPPALAGVPYEQYF. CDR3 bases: TGTGCCAGCTCACCACCGGCCCTAGCGGGAGTTCCCTACGAGCAGTACTTC.